This entry describes one T cell receptor (beta chain). These data originate in a study of control samples from healthy donors and cancer patients. The V gene's germline CDR1 is LNHDA and CDR2 SQIVND (reference sequence). The V and J ends lost 4 bases and 3 bases respectively, with 16 bases between them. The CDR3 is 16 residues long. Repertoires were generated with immunoSEQ multiplex PCR, while TCRdb's copy carries only in-frame clones and drops some. The table includes 90,000 or so clones, 70% to 90% detected once. This chain joins TRBV19 and TRBJ1-5, with unresolved D. This sequence originates from a woman in her sixties in good health. Sequenced: blood. Written as DNA, the CDR3 is TGTGCCAGTAGTAGCCCCGACGGGCGACTCAATCAGCCCCAGCATTTT. This codes for CASSSPDGRLNQPQHF.